This T cell receptor beta chain was sequenced during a study of cytomegalovirus exposure and HLA in healthy donors. Overall study findings and caveats: As a later analysis showed, a missense DCLRE1C variant was linked to trimming of TCR beta V- and J-genes. The HLA-A and HLA-B alleles of most subjects were reportedly predicted accurately from TCR beta sequences. Some V segments (TRBV6-2 and TRBV6-3 among them) were excluded as indistinguishable.

The length of the CDR3 is 14 residues. Trimming took off 3 bases at V and 1 base at J, with 9 bases between the two ends. Germline lookup yields CDR1 LNHDA and CDR2 SQIVND (reference sequence). The PCR made use of 60 Vbeta and 13 Jbeta primers. Assay used: immunoSEQ multiplex PCR; TCRdb lists only in-frame clones, some missing. The sample lists 100,000 to 150,000 clones, about three quarters seen once, with around 1.5% in the top ten. This clone was counted once. What it binds is not known. The sample was PBMCs. This sequence joins TRBV19 and TRBJ1-1; D might be TRBD1 (6 bases). The source of this sequence is a woman younger than 30 in good health and CMV-seronegative. Here the CDR3 reads CASSMGGGNTEAFF. CDR3 in DNA: TGTGCCAGTAGTATGGGAGGGGGGAACACTGAAGCTTTCTTT. The full variable domain, with the rest looked up from reference TRBV19 and TRBJ1-1, is DGGITQSPKYLFRKEGQNVTLSCEQNLNHDAMYWYRQDPGQGLRLIYYSQIVNDFQKGDIAEGYSVSREKKESFPLTVTSAQKNPTAFYLCASSMGGGNTEAFFGQGTRLTVV.